Given below is one TCR beta chain in context. Its antigen is unidentified. The repertoire was sequenced with immunoSEQ multiplex PCR; TCRdb's copy has only in-frame clones and lacks some. The table has around 100,000 clones, roughly 76% seen once; the top ten hold roughly 12%. This sample is drawn from a study of glioma-infiltrating T cells after dendritic cell vaccination. Findings and limits, study-wide: No direct clonality-survival link was found; a diverse polyclonal response may matter. Only a small number of patients had complete blood and tumor samples.

Unmatched junction bases numbered 9, after V lost 3 bases and J lost 4 bases. This CDR3 has 16 residues. Germline V gene data show CDR1 as KGHSH and CDR2 as LQKENI. All glioblastoma patients lacked an isocitrate dehydrogenase mutation. PBMC sampling occurred before vaccination, two weeks after the third dose, and at progression. The material was blood, obtained before dendritic cell vaccination. The receptor comes from a human donor with glioblastoma. The chain couples TRBV18 to TRBJ2-7; 10 nucleotides agree with TRBD1. CDR3 protein: CASSPTGTGAYYEQYF. In DNA, the CDR3 is TGTGCCAGCTCACCTACCGGGACAGGGGCGTATTACGAGCAGTACTTC.